Below, 10 T cell receptor beta chains from the same sample are listed, as sequenced in a study of T-cell memory formation after mild COVID-19 (dated by TCRdb to about 2021). Libraries were made using 5' RACE. The sequencer was an Illumina NovaSeq 6000. TCRdb reworked the public reads: Q25 trimming with fastp, MiXCR clone assembly, productive beta chains retained. Rows with one shared CDR3 protein collapse into an entry with the most common genes and DNA. The sample table shows about 350,000 distinct CDR3 sequences, and about an eighth are seen once. The top ten constitute roughly 20% of the sample. The sequencing sample was made of PBMCs or a T cell subset sorted from them (not recorded which). The receptors were gathered from a man aged 18-30 years who had mild COVID-19 (a few samples of this study predate the infection). The sample titles of this study are shuffled in the database, so cell type and time point are left out; the donor was told from shared clones.

This clonotype occurred a few times. The chain recombines TRBV7-9 with TRBJ1-1; 9 nucleotides match TRBD1. The germline gives CDR1 SEHNR, CDR2 FQNEAQ (reference sequence). This CDR3 has 14 amino acids. V was pared by 4 bases and J by 2 bases, with 2 bases of the junction left unmatched. The CDR3 region is CASSWTGDNTEAFF. The CDR3 DNA is TGTGCCAGCAGCTGGACAGGGGACAACACTGAAGCTTTCTTT.

There are a few counts of this clonotype. DNA for the CDR3: TGCGCCAGCAGCCAAGAACACCCGAGGGGCTATGGCTACACCTTC. This translates into CASSQEHPRGYGYTF. The V and J genes are TRBV4-3 and TRBJ1-2; a weak D match, TRBD1 (5 bases). There are 15 residues in the CDR3. The V gene lost 0 bases and the J gene lost 4 bases, with 12 bases spanning the gap. In germline, CDR1 is LGHNA, CDR2 YSLEER.

The rearrangement joins TRBV7-9 to TRBJ2-1; a possible D gene is TRBD2 (5 bases). CDR3 length equals 14 residues. V was trimmed by 2 bases and J by 10 bases, leaving 15 bases between them. The germline CDR1 and CDR2 sequences are SEHNR and FQNEAQ (reference sequence). The CDR3 DNA sequence: TGTGCCAGCAGCTTAACGGCGCGGGTAGGAGAGCAGTTCTTC. Translating it yields CASSLTARVGEQFF.

This clonotype was recorded many times. The chain's CDR3 is CASSRTSVGDYNEQFF. In DNA form, the CDR3 reads TGCGCCAGCAGCCGAACCTCGGTCGGAGACTACAATGAGCAGTTCTTC. The chain employs TRBV5-1 and TRBJ2-1; D ambiguous. This CDR3 spans 16 amino acids. With 4 bases removed from V and 3 bases from J, the gap between germline ends came to 17 bases. CDR1 and CDR2 (germline): SGHRS, YFSETQ.

The V call is TRBV20-1, the J call TRBJ1-5, with a weak D call TRBD1 (5 bases). V lost 2 bases, J lost 3 bases, and 11 bases lay in between. CDR3 length: 14 residues. The V gene's germline CDR1 is DFQATT and CDR2 SNEGSKA (reference sequence). The CDR3 is CSARIPGDNQPQHF. In nucleotides, the CDR3 is TGCAGTGCTAGAATTCCGGGGGACAATCAGCCCCAGCATTTT.

This clonotype was observed a handful of times. The CDR3 is CSARAVRYQETQYF. The CDR3 DNA is TGCAGTGCTAGGGCGGTCAGGTACCAAGAGACCCAGTACTTC. J is TRBJ2-5 and V is TRBV20-1; D is uncertain. This CDR3 comprises 14 residues. Trimming left V 3 bases short and J 0 bases short, with 11 bases between. Germline V gene data show CDR1 as DFQATT and CDR2 as SNEGSKA (reference sequence).

V and J are TRBV9 and TRBJ1-6, with TRBD1 matching over 8 bases. CDR3 length: 17 residues. J lost 14 bases, V lost 3 bases, and 19 bases had no gene match. The germline gives CDR1 SGDLS, CDR2 YYNGEE. CDR3 DNA sequence: TGTGCCAGCAGCGCGGACTCGGGACAGGACCTTTTGGGGACCCTCCACTTT. Translation gives CASSADSGQDLLGTLHF.

The chain has TRBV4-1 and TRBJ1-5; 8 bases fit TRBD1. Looked up from germline, CDR1 is MGHRA and CDR2 is YSYEKL. J gave up 5 bases and V 6 bases, and 6 bases lay outside the gene matches. CDR3 length: 14 residues. The CDR3 loop reads CASSTQGADQPQHF. The CDR3 coding sequence is TGCGCCAGCAGTACTCAGGGGGCTGATCAGCCCCAGCATTTT.

The V gene is TRBV12-3 or TRBV12-4, the J gene TRBJ1-3; 8 bases map to TRBD1. The CDR3 has 15 residues. V lost 6 bases to trimming and J lost 0 bases; unmatched junction nucleotides: 4. In DNA form, the CDR3 reads TGTGCCAGCAGGGGACAGGTCCTCTCTGGAAACACCATATATTTT. Protein product: CASRGQVLSGNTIYF.

The CDR3 is CASSFQFYSGNTIYF. CDR3 nucleotides: TGTGCCAGCAGCTTCCAATTCTACTCTGGAAACACCATATATTTT. J is TRBJ1-3 and V is TRBV7-9; D not resolved. Germline lookup yields CDR1 SEHNR and CDR2 FQNEAQ (reference sequence). The CDR3 is 15 residues long. V was clipped by 3 bases and J by 0 bases, with 9 bases between them.